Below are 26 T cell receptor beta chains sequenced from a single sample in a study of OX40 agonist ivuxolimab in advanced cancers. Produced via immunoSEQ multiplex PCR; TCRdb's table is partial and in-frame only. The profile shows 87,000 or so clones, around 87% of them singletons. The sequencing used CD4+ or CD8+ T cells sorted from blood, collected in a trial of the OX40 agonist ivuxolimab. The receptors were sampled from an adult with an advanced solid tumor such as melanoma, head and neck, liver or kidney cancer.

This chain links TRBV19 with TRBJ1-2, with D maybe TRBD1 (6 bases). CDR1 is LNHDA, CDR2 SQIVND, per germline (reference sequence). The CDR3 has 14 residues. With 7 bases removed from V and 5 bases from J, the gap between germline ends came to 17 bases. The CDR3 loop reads CASTPPGVGYGYTF. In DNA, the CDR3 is TGTGCCAGTACTCCCCCAGGGGTGGGATATGGCTACACCTTC.

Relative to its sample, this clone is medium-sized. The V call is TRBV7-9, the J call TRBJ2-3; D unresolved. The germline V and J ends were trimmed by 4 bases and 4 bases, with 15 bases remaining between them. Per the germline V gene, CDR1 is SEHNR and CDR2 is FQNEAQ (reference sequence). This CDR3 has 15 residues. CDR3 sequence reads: CASSSGGGFADTQYF. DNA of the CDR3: TGTGCCAGCAGCTCCGGCGGTGGGTTTGCAGATACGCAGTATTTT. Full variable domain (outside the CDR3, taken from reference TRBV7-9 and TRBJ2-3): DTGVSQNPRHKITKRGQNVTFRCDPISEHNRLYWYRQTLGQGPEFLTYFQNEAQLEKSRLLSDRFSAERPKGSFSTLEIQRTEQGDSAMYLCASSSGGGFADTQYFGPGTRLTVL.

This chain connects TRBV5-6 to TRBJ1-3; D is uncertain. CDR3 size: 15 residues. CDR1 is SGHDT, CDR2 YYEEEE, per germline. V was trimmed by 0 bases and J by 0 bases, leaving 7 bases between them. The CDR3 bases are TGTGCCAGCAGCTTGGATAGGTACTCTGGAAACACCATATATTTT. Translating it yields CASSLDRYSGNTIYF.

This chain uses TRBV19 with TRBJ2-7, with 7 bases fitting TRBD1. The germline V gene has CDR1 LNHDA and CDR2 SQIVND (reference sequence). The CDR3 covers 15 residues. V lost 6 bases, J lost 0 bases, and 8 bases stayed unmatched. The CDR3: CASRPGQTNSYEQYF. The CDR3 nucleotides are TGTGCCAGTAGACCGGGACAGACCAACTCCTACGAGCAGTACTTC. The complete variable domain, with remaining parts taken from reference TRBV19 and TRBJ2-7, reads DGGITQSPKYLFRKEGQNVTLSCEQNLNHDAMYWYRQDPGQGLRLIYYSQIVNDFQKGDIAEGYSVSREKKESFPLTVTSAQKNPTAFYLCASRPGQTNSYEQYFGPGTRLTVT.

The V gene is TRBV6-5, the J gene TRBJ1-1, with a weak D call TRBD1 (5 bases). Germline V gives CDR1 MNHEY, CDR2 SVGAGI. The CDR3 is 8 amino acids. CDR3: CAGVRTFF. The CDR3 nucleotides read TGTGCGGGGGTCCGAACTTTCTTT.

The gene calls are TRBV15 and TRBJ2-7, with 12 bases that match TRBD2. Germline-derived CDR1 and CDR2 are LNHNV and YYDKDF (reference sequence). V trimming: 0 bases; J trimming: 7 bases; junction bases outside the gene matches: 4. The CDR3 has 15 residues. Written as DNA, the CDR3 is TGTGCCACCAGCAGAGATCTAGCGGGAGGGCTTGAGCAGTACTTC. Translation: CATSRDLAGGLEQYF.

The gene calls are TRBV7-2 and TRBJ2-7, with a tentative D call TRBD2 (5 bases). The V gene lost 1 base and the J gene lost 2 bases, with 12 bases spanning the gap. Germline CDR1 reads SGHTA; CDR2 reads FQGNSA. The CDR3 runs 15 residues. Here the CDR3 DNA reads TGTGCCAGCAGCTTAGGTCCGGGGTCAGCCTACGAGCAGTACTTC. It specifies CASSLGPGSAYEQYF.

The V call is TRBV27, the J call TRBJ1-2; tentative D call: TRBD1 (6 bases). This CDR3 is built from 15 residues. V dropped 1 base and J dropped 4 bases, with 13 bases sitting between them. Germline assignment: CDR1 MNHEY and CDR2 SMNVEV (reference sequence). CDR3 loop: CASSLLAGDTYGYTF. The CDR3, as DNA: TGTGCCAGCAGTTTATTGGCAGGGGATACCTATGGCTACACCTTC.

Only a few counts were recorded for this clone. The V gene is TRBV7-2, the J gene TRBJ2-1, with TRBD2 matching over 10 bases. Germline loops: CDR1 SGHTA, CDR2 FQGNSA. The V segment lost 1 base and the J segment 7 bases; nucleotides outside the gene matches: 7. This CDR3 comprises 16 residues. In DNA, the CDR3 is TGTGCCAGCAGCTTAGTAGGACTAGCGGTGGGGAATGAGCAGTTCTTC. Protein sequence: CASSLVGLAVGNEQFF.

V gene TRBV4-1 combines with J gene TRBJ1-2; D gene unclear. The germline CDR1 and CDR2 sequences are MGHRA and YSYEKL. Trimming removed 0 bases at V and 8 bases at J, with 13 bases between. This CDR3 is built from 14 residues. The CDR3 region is CASSQDYTRRGYTF. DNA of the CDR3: TGCGCCAGCAGCCAAGACTATACGAGGAGGGGCTACACCTTC.

CDR3 bases: TGTGCCAGCACCCAGGGGGCAATGAACACTGAAGCTTTCTTT. This gives the protein CASTQGAMNTEAFF. The chain links TRBV6-5 to TRBJ1-1; 8 bases agree with TRBD1. Trimming took 7 bases from V and 0 from J; bases not matched to a gene: 4. Germline CDR1 is MNHEY and CDR2 is SVGAGI. The CDR3 is 14 amino acids.

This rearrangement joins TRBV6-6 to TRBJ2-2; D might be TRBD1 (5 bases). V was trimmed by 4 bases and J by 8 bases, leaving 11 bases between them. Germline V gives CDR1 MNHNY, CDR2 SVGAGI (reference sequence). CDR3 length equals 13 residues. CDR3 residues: CASSSDTPGELFF. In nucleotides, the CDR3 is TGTGCCAGCAGTTCGGACACACCAGGGGAGCTGTTTTTT.

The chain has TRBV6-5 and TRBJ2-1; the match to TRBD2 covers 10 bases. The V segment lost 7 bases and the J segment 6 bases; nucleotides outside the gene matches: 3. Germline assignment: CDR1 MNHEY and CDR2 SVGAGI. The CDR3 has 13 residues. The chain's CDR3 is CASKTSGTNEQFF. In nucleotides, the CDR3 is TGTGCCAGCAAAACTAGCGGGACCAATGAGCAGTTCTTC.

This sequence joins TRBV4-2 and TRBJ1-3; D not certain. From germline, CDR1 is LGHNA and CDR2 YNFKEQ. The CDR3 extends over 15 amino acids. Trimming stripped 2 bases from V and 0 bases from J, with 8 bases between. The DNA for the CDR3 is TGTGCCAGCAGCCAACGACTGTTCTCTGGAAACACCATATATTTT. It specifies CASSQRLFSGNTIYF.

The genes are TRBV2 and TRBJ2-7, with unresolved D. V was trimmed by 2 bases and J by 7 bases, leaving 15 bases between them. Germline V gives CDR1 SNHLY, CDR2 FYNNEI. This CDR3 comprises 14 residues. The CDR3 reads CASSEISGLGEQYF. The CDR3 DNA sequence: TGTGCCAGCAGTGAAATTTCTGGCCTAGGGGAGCAGTACTTC.

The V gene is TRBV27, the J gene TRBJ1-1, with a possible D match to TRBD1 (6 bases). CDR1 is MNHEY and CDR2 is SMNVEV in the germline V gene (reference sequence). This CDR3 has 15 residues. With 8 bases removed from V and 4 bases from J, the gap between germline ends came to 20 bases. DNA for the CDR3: TGTGCCAGCGACAGAGGGGGGGCGCTGAGCACTGAAGCTTTCTTT. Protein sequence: CASDRGGALSTEAFF.

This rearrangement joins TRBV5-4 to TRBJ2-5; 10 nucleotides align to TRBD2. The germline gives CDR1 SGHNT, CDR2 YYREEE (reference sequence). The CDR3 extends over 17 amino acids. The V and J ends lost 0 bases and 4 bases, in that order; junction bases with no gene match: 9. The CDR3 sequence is CASSLVRLAGDAETQYF. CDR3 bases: TGTGCCAGCAGCTTGGTTCGTCTAGCGGGAGATGCAGAGACCCAGTACTTC.

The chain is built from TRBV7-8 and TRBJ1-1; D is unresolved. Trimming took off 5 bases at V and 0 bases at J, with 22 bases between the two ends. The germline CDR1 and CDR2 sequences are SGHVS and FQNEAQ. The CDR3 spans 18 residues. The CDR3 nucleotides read TGTGCCAGCAGCCCCCGTGTGGGTTCCGTATACTTGAACACTGAAGCTTTCTTT. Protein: CASSPRVGSVYLNTEAFF.

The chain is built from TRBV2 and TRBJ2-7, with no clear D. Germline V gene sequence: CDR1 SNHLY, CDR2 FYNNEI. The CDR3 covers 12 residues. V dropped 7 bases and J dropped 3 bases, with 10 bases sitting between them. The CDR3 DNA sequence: TGTGCCAGCACCACCAAAAACTACGAGCAGTACTTC. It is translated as CASTTKNYEQYF.

DNA of the CDR3: TGTGCCAGCAGCCGCGGGAACAGGGGGCCGGAGACCCAGTACTTC. Translated: CASSRGNRGPETQYF. V is TRBV7-8 and J is TRBJ2-5; 9 bases line up with TRBD1. CDR1 SGHVS and CDR2 FQNEAQ come from the germline V gene. V lost 5 bases to trimming and J lost 5 bases; unmatched junction nucleotides: 9. The CDR3 consists of 15 residues.

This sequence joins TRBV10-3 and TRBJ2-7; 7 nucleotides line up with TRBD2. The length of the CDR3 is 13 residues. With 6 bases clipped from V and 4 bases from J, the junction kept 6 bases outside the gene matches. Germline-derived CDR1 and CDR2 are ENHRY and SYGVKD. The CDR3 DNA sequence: TGTGCCATCAGGGGTGGACTAGTATACGAGCAGTACTTC. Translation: CAIRGGLVYEQYF.

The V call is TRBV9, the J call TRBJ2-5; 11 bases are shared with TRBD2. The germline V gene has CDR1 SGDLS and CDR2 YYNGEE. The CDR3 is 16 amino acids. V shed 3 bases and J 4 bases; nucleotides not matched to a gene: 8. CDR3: CASSATSGSRIETQYF. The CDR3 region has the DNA TGTGCCAGCAGCGCAACTAGCGGGAGTCGCATAGAGACCCAGTACTTC.

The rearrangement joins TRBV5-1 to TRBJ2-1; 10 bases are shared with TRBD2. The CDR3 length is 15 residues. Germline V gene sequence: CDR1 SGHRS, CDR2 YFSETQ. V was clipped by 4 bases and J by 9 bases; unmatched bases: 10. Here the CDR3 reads CASSPSGGDSREQFF. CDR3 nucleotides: TGCGCCAGCAGCCCGAGCGGGGGGGACTCTCGTGAGCAGTTCTTC.

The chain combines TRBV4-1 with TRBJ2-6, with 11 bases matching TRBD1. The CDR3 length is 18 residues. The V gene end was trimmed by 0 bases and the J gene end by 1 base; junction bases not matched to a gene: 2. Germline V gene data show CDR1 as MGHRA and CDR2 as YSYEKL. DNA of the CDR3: TGCGCCAGCAGCCAAGATGGACAGGGGGCGTCTGGGGCCAACGTCCTGACTTTC. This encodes CASSQDGQGASGANVLTF.

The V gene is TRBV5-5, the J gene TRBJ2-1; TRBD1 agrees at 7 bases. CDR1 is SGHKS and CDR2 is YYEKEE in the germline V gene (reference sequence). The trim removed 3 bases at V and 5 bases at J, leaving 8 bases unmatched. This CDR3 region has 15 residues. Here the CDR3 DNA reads TGTGCCAGCAGCTCGACACAGGGGCTGAACAATGAGCAGTTCTTC. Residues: CASSSTQGLNNEQFF.

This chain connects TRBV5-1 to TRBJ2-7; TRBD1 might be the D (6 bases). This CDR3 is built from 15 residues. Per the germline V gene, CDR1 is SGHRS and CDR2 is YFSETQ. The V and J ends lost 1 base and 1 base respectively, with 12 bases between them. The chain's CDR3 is CASSLSGTLSYEQYF. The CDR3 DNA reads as TGCGCCAGCAGCTTGTCAGGGACACTGTCCTACGAGCAGTACTTC.